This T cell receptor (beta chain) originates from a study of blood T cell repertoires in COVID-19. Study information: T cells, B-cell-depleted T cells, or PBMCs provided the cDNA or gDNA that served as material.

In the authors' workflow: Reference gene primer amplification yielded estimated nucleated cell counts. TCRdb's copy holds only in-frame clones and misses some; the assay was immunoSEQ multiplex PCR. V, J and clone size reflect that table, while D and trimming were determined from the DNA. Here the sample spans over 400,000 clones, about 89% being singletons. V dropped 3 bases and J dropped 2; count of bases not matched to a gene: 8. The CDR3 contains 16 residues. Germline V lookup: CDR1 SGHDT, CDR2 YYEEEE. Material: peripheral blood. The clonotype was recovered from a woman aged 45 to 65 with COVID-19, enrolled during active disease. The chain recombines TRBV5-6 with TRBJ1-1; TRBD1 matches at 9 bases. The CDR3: CASSWAWDRDNTEAFF. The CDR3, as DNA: TGTGCCAGCAGCTGGGCATGGGACAGGGATAACACTGAAGCTTTCTTT.